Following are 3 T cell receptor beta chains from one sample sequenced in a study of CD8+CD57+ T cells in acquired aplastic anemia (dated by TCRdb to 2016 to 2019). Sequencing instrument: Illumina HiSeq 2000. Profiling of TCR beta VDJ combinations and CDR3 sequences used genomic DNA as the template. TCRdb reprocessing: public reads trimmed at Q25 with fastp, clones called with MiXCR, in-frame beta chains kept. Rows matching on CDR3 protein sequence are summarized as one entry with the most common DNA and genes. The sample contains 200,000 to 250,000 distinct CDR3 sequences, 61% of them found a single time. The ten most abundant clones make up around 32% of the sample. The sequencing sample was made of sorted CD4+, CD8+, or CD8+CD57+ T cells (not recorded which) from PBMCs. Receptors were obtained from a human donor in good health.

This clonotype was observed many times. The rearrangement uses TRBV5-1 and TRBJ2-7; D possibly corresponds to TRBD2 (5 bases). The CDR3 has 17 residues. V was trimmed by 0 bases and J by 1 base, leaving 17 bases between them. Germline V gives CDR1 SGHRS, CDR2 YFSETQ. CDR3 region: CASSLAVFARESYEQYF. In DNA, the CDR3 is TGCGCCAGCAGCTTGGCCGTCTTTGCGAGGGAATCCTACGAGCAGTACTTC. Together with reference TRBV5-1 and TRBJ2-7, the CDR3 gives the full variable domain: KAGVTQTPRYLIKTRGQQVTLSCSPISGHRSVSWYQQTPGQGLQFLFEYFSETQRNKGNFPGRFSGRQFSNSRSEMNVSTLELGDSALYLCASSLAVFARESYEQYFGPGTRLTVT.

CDR3 region: CASSSTLGSYEQYF. The CDR3 DNA reads TGTGCCAGCAGCTCTACATTGGGCTCCTACGAGCAGTACTTC. J is TRBJ2-7 and V is TRBV7-2; D uncertain. CDR1 and CDR2 from the germline V gene are SGHTA and FQGNSA. CDR3 length equals 14 residues. With 4 bases removed from V and 0 bases from J, the gap between germline ends came to 10 bases.

CDR3 coding DNA: TGCAGTGCTAGTACGGGGGAGGGTGGGGCCAACGTCCTGACTTTC. Its translation: CSASTGEGGANVLTF. This chain uses TRBV20-1 with TRBJ2-6; 7 bases match TRBD2. Germline CDR1 DFQATT, CDR2 SNEGSKA (reference sequence). V shed 3 bases and J 3 bases; nucleotides not matched to a gene: 5. The CDR3 covers 15 residues.